Each of the 26 T cell receptor beta chains below was sequenced from the same sample in a study of cytomegalovirus exposure and HLA in healthy donors (dated 2017 in TCRdb). The library was obtained by the immunoSEQ multiplex PCR assay. TCRdb re-hosts the immuneACCESS table, in-frame sequences only. Its copies lack some clones; in the studies checked, an unresolved V gene accounts for under half of them, and the cause for the rest is not known. This sample holds about 160,000 clones; about 88% were observed only once. The ten biggest clones cover 2% to 2.5% of the sample. Sequenced sample: PBMCs. Receptor source: a young woman in good health and CMV-seronegative.

In its sample, this clone was seen a few times. The genes are TRBV19 and TRBJ1-5; D possibly corresponds to TRBD1 (6 bases). The germline V gene encodes CDR1 LNHDA and CDR2 SQIVND (reference sequence). The V end lost 4 bases, the J end lost 7 bases, and 14 bases lay between the germline ends. The CDR3 covers 14 residues. CDR3 sequence reads: CASSTYRDRQPQHF. The CDR3 DNA follows: TGTGCCAGTAGTACCTACAGGGATAGGCAGCCCCAGCATTTT.

The V and J genes are TRBV6-4 and TRBJ2-3; no clear D. Per germline, CDR1 MRHNA and CDR2 SNTAGT. The germline V and J ends were trimmed by 8 bases and 3 bases, with 15 bases remaining between them. The CDR3 sequence is 14 residues long. The CDR3 DNA reads as TGTGCCAGCTCGACTGGTCAATCAACAGATACGCAGTATTTT. Its translation: CASSTGQSTDTQYF.

The chain is built from TRBV5-1 and TRBJ2-7; D is possibly TRBD1 (5 bases). The germline V gene has CDR1 SGHRS and CDR2 YFSETQ. This CDR3 has 11 amino acids. Trimming pared 2 bases from V and 5 bases from J, leaving 5 bases between. The DNA for the CDR3 is TGCGCCAGCAGCTTACAGGACGAGCAGTACTTC. This gives the protein CASSLQDEQYF.

The chain uses TRBV19 and TRBJ1-3; 7 nucleotides line up with TRBD1. Germline V gene sequence: CDR1 LNHDA, CDR2 SQIVND (reference sequence). CDR3 length equals 14 residues. V trimming: 9 bases; J trimming: 3 bases; junction bases outside the gene matches: 8. Here the CDR3 DNA reads TGTGCCAGCACATACGACAGGGTTGGAAACACCATATATTTT. Translation gives CASTYDRVGNTIYF.

The rearrangement joins TRBV18 to TRBJ2-1; 9 nucleotides line up with TRBD1. With 4 bases clipped from V and 8 bases from J, the junction kept 6 bases outside the gene matches. The CDR3 consists of 14 residues. The germline V gene has CDR1 KGHSH and CDR2 LQKENI. The CDR3 loop reads CASSLGQGMYEQFF. Written as DNA, the CDR3 is TGTGCCAGCTCACTTGGACAGGGGATGTATGAGCAGTTCTTC.

This clone was seen only a few times. This sequence joins TRBV10-3 and TRBJ2-7; D might be TRBD2 (7 bases). This CDR3 has 16 amino acids. Per the germline V gene, CDR1 is ENHRY and CDR2 is SYGVKD. V was cut by 0 bases and J by 2 bases, with 14 bases left in between. CDR3 amino acids: CAISESKGGRPYEQYF. The CDR3 coding sequence is TGTGCCATCAGTGAGTCGAAGGGGGGGCGACCCTACGAGCAGTACTTC.

CDR3 DNA: TGTGCCAGCAGTGCGGACAGGGGCGCCGGTGGCTACACCTTC. It yields the protein CASSADRGAGGYTF. The J gene is TRBJ1-2, the V gene TRBV2; 9 bases agree with TRBD1. Trimming took 4 bases from V and 7 from J; bases not matched to a gene: 7. CDR1 and CDR2 (germline): SNHLY, FYNNEI. The CDR3 loop spans 14 amino acids.

The chain carries TRBV5-3 and TRBJ2-1, with D perhaps TRBD1 (6 bases). TRBV5-3 is reported as an ORF; its role is uncertain. The CDR3 totals 16 residues. Trimming left V 4 bases short and J 4 bases short, with 18 bases between. The CDR3 DNA follows: TGTGCCAGAAGCCACGGCCCAGGACAGCTTTACAATGAGCAGTTCTTC. As protein: CARSHGPGQLYNEQFF.

The chain uses TRBV4-3 and TRBJ2-3; 8 bases align to TRBD2. The CDR3 has 17 amino acids. Trimming took 2 bases from V and 4 from J; bases not matched to a gene: 11. Per germline, CDR1 LGHNA and CDR2 YSLEER. The DNA of the CDR3 is TGCGCCAGCAGCCAATTCCGAAGCGGGAGTAGCGCAGATACGCAGTATTTT. It codes for CASSQFRSGSSADTQYF.

The V gene is TRBV6-5, the J gene TRBJ1-2, with D unclear. The germline V and J ends were trimmed by 6 bases and 4 bases, with 15 bases remaining between them. CDR3 length equals 14 residues. The V gene's germline CDR1 is MNHEY and CDR2 SVGAGI. The CDR3 region is CASRGAGGIYGYTF. In DNA, the CDR3 is TGTGCCAGCAGGGGAGCGGGAGGGATCTATGGCTACACCTTC.

J is TRBJ2-1 and V is TRBV11-3, with a weak D call TRBD1 (5 bases). Trimming shortened V by 5 bases and J by 5 bases, and 10 bases separated the two germline ends. The CDR3 totals 13 residues. Looked up from germline, CDR1 is SGHNT and CDR2 is YENEEA. CDR3 amino acids: CASSARQNNEQFF. DNA of the CDR3: TGTGCCAGCAGCGCCCGACAGAACAATGAGCAGTTCTTC.

The J gene is TRBJ1-2, the V gene TRBV28, with TRBD1 matching over 7 bases. Losses at the gene ends were 8 bases for V and 2 bases for J; bases not matched to a gene: 11. From germline, CDR1 is MDHEN and CDR2 SYDVKM. The CDR3 sequence is 15 residues long. The CDR3 spells CASQTTGSGNYGYTF. The CDR3 nucleotides are TGTGCCAGCCAGACGACAGGGTCGGGGAACTATGGCTACACCTTC.

This chain connects TRBV19 to TRBJ2-7, with 7 nucleotides matching TRBD1. Germline values: CDR1 LNHDA, CDR2 SQIVND (reference sequence). V dropped 2 bases and J dropped 7; count of bases not matched to a gene: 11. The CDR3 has 15 residues. In DNA form, the CDR3 reads TGTGCCAGTAGTATAATGGGGACAGCTTTGAGGGAGCAGTACTTC. Translating gives CASSIMGTALREQYF.

The chain recombines TRBV27 with TRBJ2-7; TRBD1 is a possible D gene (5 bases). Germline V gene sequence: CDR1 MNHEY, CDR2 SMNVEV (reference sequence). Trimming took off 2 bases at V and 1 base at J, with 9 bases between the two ends. This CDR3 is built from 14 residues. CDR3 nucleotides: TGTGCCAGCAGTTTAGCTGGGGCATCCTACGAGCAGTACTTC. It is translated as CASSLAGASYEQYF.

This chain connects TRBV30 to TRBJ1-2, with D tentatively TRBD1 (6 bases). Per the germline V gene, CDR1 is GTSNPN and CDR2 is SVGIG (reference sequence). V lost 1 base and J 1 base, leaving 13 bases between the germline ends. This CDR3 region has 15 residues. DNA for the CDR3: TGTGCCTGGAGTGCCGGGGTAGGGGGTAACTATGGCTACACCTTC. This translates into CAWSAGVGGNYGYTF.

The V call is TRBV19, the J call TRBJ2-7; D is ambiguous. The CDR3 sequence is 15 residues long. Per the germline V gene, CDR1 is LNHDA and CDR2 is SQIVND (reference sequence). V lost 5 bases to trimming and J lost 3 bases, with 17 bases between them. Here the CDR3 DNA reads TGTGCCAGTAGTCTCGACTCCCGAGCCCTCTACGAGCAGTACTTC. This codes for CASSLDSRALYEQYF. The whole variable domain, filled in from reference TRBV19 and TRBJ2-7, reads DGGITQSPKYLFRKEGQNVTLSCEQNLNHDAMYWYRQDPGQGLRLIYYSQIVNDFQKGDIAEGYSVSREKKESFPLTVTSAQKNPTAFYLCASSLDSRALYEQYFGPGTRLTVT.

This chain joins TRBV2 and TRBJ1-2; 8 bases are a match to TRBD1. V gave up 6 bases and J gave up 6 bases; unmatched junction bases: 12. Looked up from germline, CDR1 is SNHLY and CDR2 is FYNNEI. The CDR3 is 15 amino acids. CDR3: CASSRAGGDRHGYTF. CDR3 DNA: TGTGCCAGCAGCAGAGCAGGGGGCGATCGCCATGGCTACACCTTC. Complete variable domain (other parts from reference TRBV2 and TRBJ1-2): EPEVTQTPSHQVTQMGQEVILRCVPISNHLYFYWYRQILGQKVEFLVSFYNNEISEKSEIFDDQFSVERPDGSNFTLKIRSTKLEDSAMYFCASSRAGGDRHGYTFGSGTRLTVV.

The V call is TRBV5-1, the J call TRBJ1-5, with D possibly being TRBD1 (6 bases). The CDR3 has 14 amino acids. Germline CDR1 is SGHRS and CDR2 is YFSETQ. V lost 0 bases, J lost 5 bases, and 9 bases lay in between. The chain's CDR3 is CASSLGGGDQPQHF. CDR3 nucleotide sequence: TGCGCCAGCAGCTTGGGAGGGGGGGATCAGCCCCAGCATTTT.

This sequence joins TRBV29-1 and TRBJ1-1; D might be TRBD1 (5 bases). The CDR3 covers 12 residues. Germline-derived CDR1 and CDR2 are SQVTM and ANQGSEA. Trimming shortened V by 7 bases and J by 5 bases, and 14 bases separated the two germline ends. CDR3 in amino acids: CSAEGRATEAFF. DNA of the CDR3: TGCAGCGCCGAAGGCAGGGCGACTGAAGCTTTCTTT.

V gene TRBV7-2 combines with J gene TRBJ1-2; 8 bases fit TRBD1. CDR3 size: 11 residues. Trimming removed 5 bases from V and 14 bases from J; junction bases left unmatched: 7. Per germline, CDR1 SGHTA and CDR2 FQGNSA. CDR3 sequence (DNA): TGTGCCAGCAGCCTAGACAGGGGCATTACCTTC. Its translation: CASSLDRGITF.

The chain joins TRBV5-1 to TRBJ2-1, with 11 bases identical to TRBD2. Germline values: CDR1 SGHRS, CDR2 YFSETQ. The CDR3 length is 17 residues. V was pared by 0 bases and J by 0 bases, with 2 bases of the junction left unmatched. The CDR3 sequence: CASSLASGRNSYNEQFF. The CDR3 nucleotides read TGCGCCAGCAGCTTGGCTAGCGGGAGGAACTCCTACAATGAGCAGTTCTTC.

This clone was counted only a few times. The chain is built from TRBV4-1 and TRBJ2-7, with 7 positions matching TRBD1. V lost 5 bases and J lost 3; bases outside the gene matches: 10. CDR3 length: 15 residues. Germline CDR1 is MGHRA and CDR2 is YSYEKL. The CDR3 nucleotides are TGCGCCAGCAGCTCACCCCCGGGACAGTACTACGAGCAGTACTTC. As protein: CASSSPPGQYYEQYF.

The chain employs TRBV9 and TRBJ1-2; 7 nucleotides match TRBD1. CDR1 SGDLS and CDR2 YYNGEE come from the germline V gene. The CDR3 is 15 amino acids. V shed 0 bases and J 5 bases; nucleotides not matched to a gene: 7. In nucleotides, the CDR3 is TGTGCCAGCAGCGTAGCTTGGACAGGTCTTTATGGCTACACCTTC. Translating it yields CASSVAWTGLYGYTF. Based on the CDR3 plus reference TRBV9 and TRBJ1-2, the full variable domain is DSGVTQTPKHLITATGQRVTLRCSPRSGDLSVYWYQQSLDQGLQFLIQYYNGEERAKGNILERFSAQQFPDLHSELNLSSLELGDSALYFCASSVAWTGLYGYTFGSGTRLTVV.

The V gene is TRBV30, the J gene TRBJ2-3; 7 nucleotides match TRBD2. Trimming removed 2 bases from V and 9 bases from J; junction bases left unmatched: 8. Looked up from germline, CDR1 is GTSNPN and CDR2 is SVGIG (reference sequence). The CDR3 has 13 amino acids. The CDR3 DNA is TGTGCCTGGAGTCCCCAGCGGGGCCCCACGCAGTATTTT. Translation: CAWSPQRGPTQYF.

The chain has TRBV19 and TRBJ2-7; maybe TRBD1 (5 bases). The V gene lost 3 bases and the J gene lost 4 bases, with 13 bases spanning the gap. The CDR3 has 14 residues. CDR1 LNHDA and CDR2 SQIVND come from the germline V gene (reference sequence). CDR3 sequence: CASSISNRMYEQYF. DNA for the CDR3: TGTGCCAGTAGTATTTCAAACAGGATGTACGAGCAGTACTTC.

The chain combines TRBV7-2 with TRBJ2-3; TRBD2 matches at 11 bases. In germline, CDR1 is SGHTA, CDR2 FQGNSA. Unmatched junction bases numbered 4, after V lost 5 bases and J lost 3 bases. The CDR3 extends over 15 amino acids. The CDR3 DNA follows: TGTGCCAGCAGCGAGGGACTAGCGGAGACAGATACGCAGTATTTT. Protein: CASSEGLAETDTQYF.